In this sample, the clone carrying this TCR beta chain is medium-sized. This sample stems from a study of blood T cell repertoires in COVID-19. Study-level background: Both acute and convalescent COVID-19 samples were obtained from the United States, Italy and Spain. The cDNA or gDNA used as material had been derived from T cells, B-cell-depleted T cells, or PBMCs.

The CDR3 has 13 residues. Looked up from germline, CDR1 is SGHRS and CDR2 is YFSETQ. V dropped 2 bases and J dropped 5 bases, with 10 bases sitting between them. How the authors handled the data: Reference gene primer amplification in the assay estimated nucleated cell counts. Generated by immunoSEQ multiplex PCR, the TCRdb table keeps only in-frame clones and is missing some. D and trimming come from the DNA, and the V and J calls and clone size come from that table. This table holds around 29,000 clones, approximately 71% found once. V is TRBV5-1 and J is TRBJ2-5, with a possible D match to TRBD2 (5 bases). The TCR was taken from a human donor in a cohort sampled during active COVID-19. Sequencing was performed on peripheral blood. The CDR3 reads CASSFLGGETQYF. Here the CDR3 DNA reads TGCGCCAGCAGCTTTCTGGGCGGGGAGACCCAGTACTTC.